This T cell receptor (beta chain) is drawn from a study of T cells expressing NK-cell markers. TCRdb reprocessed the 5' RACE reads and reports one entry per CDR3 protein, with no DNA. The sample's table shows some 500,000 distinct CDR3 sequences. Germline values: CDR1 MGHRA, CDR2 YSYEKL. The CDR3 consists of 17 residues. The sample consisted of blood T cells: a sorted CD56 or NKG2C T cell subset, CD4+ or CD8+ T cells, or bulk PBMC T cells (not recorded which). The TCR originated in a woman aged 50 to 60 in good health. V usage is TRBV4-1 and J usage is TRBJ2-3; TCRdb gives TRBD2 as the D gene, but with no DNA this cannot be confirmed. CDR3 protein: CASSLTGTSGREDTQYF.